This T cell receptor beta chain was sequenced during a study of tumor-infiltrating lymphocytes in oesophageal squamous cell carcinoma. Via MiXCR, TCRdb re-called the PCR reads, giving one row per CDR3 protein. The table shows just under 20,000 distinct CDR3 sequences, with around 43% occurring only once. Trimming pared 5 bases from V and 2 bases from J, leaving 7 bases between. Per germline, CDR1 SEHNR and CDR2 FQNEAQ (reference sequence). The CDR3 sequence is 12 residues long. This clonotype was counted many times. The sequence derives from a male donor with esophageal squamous cell carcinoma. Sequencing input: normal esophageal tissue next to the tumor. The V and J genes are TRBV7-9 and TRBJ2-7; D not resolved. The chain's CDR3 is CASSHWTYEQYF. CDR3 bases: TGTGCCAGCAGCCACTGGACCTACGAGCAGTACTTC.